This TCR beta chain emerged from a study of T cells in Graves' hyperthyroidism and ophthalmopathy (dated by TCRdb to the late 2010s). About the investigation overall: Peripheral blood was sampled at the time of initial diagnosis, prior to any treatment. To identify distinguishing TCR V-J signatures, a discovery cohort of some 99 patients was used, comprising 40 to 45 with Graves' ophthalmopathy and around 60 with stable Graves' hyperthyroidism. Prospective prediction of ophthalmopathy was tested in an independent validation cohort consisting of 18 hyperthyroidism patients and 15 or so patients who later progressed to ophthalmopathy. TCR Vbeta CDR3 sequencing of approximately 140 peripheral blood samples (roughly 43 ophthalmopathy, under 80 hyperthyroidism and about 17 progressor patients) is reported in the paper. Once sampling was done, hyperthyroidism patients were given methimazole at a starting dose of 30 mg daily, whereas ophthalmopathy patients were given high-dose intravenous methylprednisolone. Thyroid tissue and blood T-cell repertoires from about 6 Graves' hyperthyroidism patients were also compared in the study. The 100 discovery patients were divided at random into training and test sets in a 7:3 ratio.

The CDR1 and CDR2 encoded by the germline V gene are SGHRS and YFSETQ. Measured from the cysteine to the phenylalanine, the CDR3 is 15 residues long. Only the CDR3 DNA is retained, 45 bases long and in frame from the first base. Stable Graves' hyperthyroidism was defined as the absence of progression to ophthalmopathy over 18 months of follow-up. The hyperthyroidism patients were between 18 and 65 years old and newly diagnosed, with a disease duration of less than 2 months. Patients with uncontrolled infections, other autoimmune diseases, pregnancy or lactation were excluded. Diagnoses relied on clinical symptoms, serum thyroxine and TRAb, thyroid ultrasound and orbital computed tomography. Ficoll-Paque density gradient centrifugation was used to isolate PBMCs from approximately 10 ml of fresh peripheral blood. Total RNA was extracted with Trizol reagent, and quality was checked on an Agilent 2100 Bioanalyzer.

As to this clonotype: The antigen it binds to is not known. Given a much more abundant clone one base away, this may be a read error.

Amplification of TCR beta CDR3 regions was carried out from RNA transcripts. The first round of RT-PCR for the TCR CDR3 was performed with the HTBI primer set and the Qiagen OneStep RT-PCR kit. Libraries were constructed in a second round of multiplex PCR, after which size selection and purification were performed. The libraries were sequenced on an Illumina HiSeq2000 using paired-end 100 bp reads. For the original study's pipeline: SOAPnuke was used to process the raw data, with reads discarded if the reads contained adapters or uncalled bases, had a mean Phred below 15, or lacked an exact constant-primer or identifier match. COPE v1.2.5 was used to merge the high-quality paired reads, and each unique nucleotide sequence was defined as a clonotype. MiTCR v1.1 was used to align clonotypes to the IMGT TRBV, TRBD and TRBJ reference segments. The analysis was restricted to V-J combinations with a frequency above 0.0001, which together covered about 99% of the repertoires. A TCS score was defined as the ratio between F50 (clonal expansion) and ExV (chaos), using BLOSUM62-based TCRdist between CDR3 peptides within each V-J. Welch's t-statistics and random forest reduced fewer than 600 V-J features to 10 to 15, which were used in a naive Bayes classifier (R e1071). TCRdb reprocessed the public reads (quality trimming at Q25 with fastp, clone calling with MiXCR) and kept in-frame beta chains. Each entry merges the rows of one CDR3 protein and shows their most common DNA and genes. The V and J calls, along with clone size, are taken from TCRdb and not from the paper's own processing. This sample holds about 360,000 distinct CDR3 sequences; about 13% were observed only once. Of the sample, 9.2% is held by the ten largest clones.

General study outcomes and caveats: In validation, progression to ophthalmopathy was predicted by the model with 70% to 71% sensitivity and 72.22% specificity, a median of approximately 6.5 months before onset. Ophthalmopathy was separated from stable hyperthyroidism by a 13 V-J signature model, with around 88% sensitivity and 81% to 83% specificity obtained in cross-validation and 80%/75% obtained in testing. No statistical method was used to set the sample size in advance, and investigators knew the group allocation. Blood samples also contained most of the expanded thyroid clonotypes (frequency above 0.001), which suggests that blood repertoires may reflect thyroid immune responses.

The sequencing input was blood. This TCR came from a woman between 18 and 29 years old with Graves' hyperthyroidism. The chain is encoded by TRBV5-1 joined to TRBJ2-7; the D gene may be TRBD1 or TRBD2, since each aligns over 5 bases. The nucleotides are TGCGCCAGCGGCTTGGGGATGAGGGGCGGCTACGAGCAGTACTTC. The resulting protein is CASGLGMRGGYEQYF.